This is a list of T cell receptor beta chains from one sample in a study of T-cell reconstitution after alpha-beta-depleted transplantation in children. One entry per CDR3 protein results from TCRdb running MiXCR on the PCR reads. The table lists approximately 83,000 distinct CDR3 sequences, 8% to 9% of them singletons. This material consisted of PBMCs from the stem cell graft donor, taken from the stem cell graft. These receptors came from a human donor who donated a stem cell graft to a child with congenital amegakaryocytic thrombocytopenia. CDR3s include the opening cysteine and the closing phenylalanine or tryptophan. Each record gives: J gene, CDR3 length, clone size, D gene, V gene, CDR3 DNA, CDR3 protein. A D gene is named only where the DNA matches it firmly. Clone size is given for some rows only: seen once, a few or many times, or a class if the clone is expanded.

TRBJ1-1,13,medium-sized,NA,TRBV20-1,TGCAGTGCTCCGCGACAGAGTAACACTGAAGCTTTCTTT,CSAPRQSNTEAFF
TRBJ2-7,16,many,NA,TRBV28,TGTGCCAGCCTACCGGCGGGCCGCTTACAATCCTACGAGCAGTACTTC,CASLPAGRLQSYEQYF
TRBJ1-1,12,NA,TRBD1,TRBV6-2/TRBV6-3,TGTGCCAGCAGCCCTGACAGGGTTAAGGCTTTCTTT,CASSPDRVKAFF
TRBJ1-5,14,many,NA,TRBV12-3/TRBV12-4,TGTGCCAGCAGTTTAAACAGGGCAAATCAGCCCCAGCATTTT,CASSLNRANQPQHF
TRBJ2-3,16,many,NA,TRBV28,TGTGCCAGCAGTTTCCCCGGGGGACCTAGCACAGATACGCAGTATTTT,CASSFPGGPSTDTQYF
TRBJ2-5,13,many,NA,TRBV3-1,TGTGCCAGCAGCCAAGGCGGCCAAGAGACCCAGTACTTC,CASSQGGQETQYF
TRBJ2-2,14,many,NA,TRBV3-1,TGTGCCAGCAGCCAAGTAGGGTCGGCCGGGGAGCTGTTTTTT,CASSQVGSAGELFF
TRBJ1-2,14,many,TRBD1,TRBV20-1,TGCAGTGCTAGTCCCATTCCAGGGGGCTATGGCTACACCTTC,CSASPIPGGYGYTF
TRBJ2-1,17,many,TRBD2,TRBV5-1,TGCGCCAGCAGCTCAGGACTAGCGGGAGGAGGAACCAATGAGCAGTTCTTC,CASSSGLAGGGTNEQFF
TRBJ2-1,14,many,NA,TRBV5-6,TGTGCCAGCAGCTTTACCGGGAGATGGAATGAGCAGTTCTTC,CASSFTGRWNEQFF
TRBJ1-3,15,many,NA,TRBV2,TGTGCCAGCAGGACGATCAGGGGCTCTGGAAACACCATATATTTT,CASRTIRGSGNTIYF
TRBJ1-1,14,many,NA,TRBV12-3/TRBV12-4,TGTGCCAGCAGGACTTGGACTGCGAACACTGAAGCTTTCTTT,CASRTWTANTEAFF
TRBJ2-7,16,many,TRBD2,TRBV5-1,TGCGCCAGCAGCTTGGGACGAGTGGCGGGGGTTTACGAGCAGTACTTC,CASSLGRVAGVYEQYF
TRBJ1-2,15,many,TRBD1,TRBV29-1,TGCAGCGACCGGGACAGGGAGCCCCCGAACTATGGCTACACCTTC,CSDRDREPPNYGYTF
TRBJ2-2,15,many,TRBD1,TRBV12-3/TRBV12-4,TGTGCCAGCACCCGATTGACAGGGGGCACCGGGGAGCTGTTTTTT,CASTRLTGGTGELFF
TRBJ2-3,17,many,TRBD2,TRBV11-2,TGTGCCAGCAGCCGCCCTCGACTAGCGGTTAGCACAGATACGCAGTATTTT,CASSRPRLAVSTDTQYF
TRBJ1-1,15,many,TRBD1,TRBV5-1,TGCGCCAGCAGCAACACGGACAGGGCGAACACTGAAGCTTTCTTT,CASSNTDRANTEAFF
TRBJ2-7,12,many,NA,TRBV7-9,TGTGCCAGCAGCCTCGGGAGCGACGAGCAGTACTTC,CASSLGSDEQYF
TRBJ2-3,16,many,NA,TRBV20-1,TGCAGTGCTGGTGGGGGACTCTTTGATAGATCCGATACGCAGTATTTT,CSAGGGLFDRSDTQYF
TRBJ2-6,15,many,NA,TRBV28,TGTGCCAGCAGTTTAGGGCACTCTGGGGCCAACGTCCTGACTTTC,CASSLGHSGANVLTF
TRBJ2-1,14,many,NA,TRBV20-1,TGCAGTGCCGTAGATAGGCGGGGAGACAATGAGCAGTTCTTC,CSAVDRRGDNEQFF
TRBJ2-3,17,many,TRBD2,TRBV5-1,TGCGCCAGCAGCCCTGGGACTAGCGGGACAAGCACAGATACGCAGTATTTT,CASSPGTSGTSTDTQYF
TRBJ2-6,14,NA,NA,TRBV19,TGTGCCAGTAGCTCGGGTCTGGCGGACAACGTCCTGACTTTC,CASSSGLADNVLTF
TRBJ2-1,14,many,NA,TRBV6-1,TGTGCCAGCAGTGCTAATTATCCTTACAATGAGCAGTTCTTC,CASSANYPYNEQFF
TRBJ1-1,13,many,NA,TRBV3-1,TGTGCCAGCACTCTAGACGGTAACACTGAAGCTTTCTTT,CASTLDGNTEAFF
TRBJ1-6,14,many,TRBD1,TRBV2,TGTGCCAGCAGTGGACAGGGGCCCAGATCACCCCTCCACTTT,CASSGQGPRSPLHF
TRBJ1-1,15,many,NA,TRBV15,TGTGCCACCAGCCCTGGTGTCGTCCGGGGCACTGAAGCTTTCTTT,CATSPGVVRGTEAFF
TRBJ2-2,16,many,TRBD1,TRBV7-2,TGTGCCAGCAGCCCGAGGCGACAGGGGGTGGCCGGGGAGCTGTTTTTT,CASSPRRQGVAGELFF
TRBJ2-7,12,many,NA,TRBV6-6,TGTGCCAGCGCGGGCGGCCCCTACGAGCAGTACTTC,CASAGGPYEQYF
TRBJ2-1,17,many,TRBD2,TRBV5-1,TGCGCCAGCAGTCCCGATAGCGGGAGGGCGTCTATCAATGAGCAGTTCTTC,CASSPDSGRASINEQFF
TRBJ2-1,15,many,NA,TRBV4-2,TGTGCCAGCAGCCAAGATGATTCCAGGGACAATGAGCAGTTCTTC,CASSQDDSRDNEQFF